A selection of T cell receptor beta chains follows, all from one sample in a study of cytomegalovirus exposure and HLA in healthy donors. TCRdb's copy holds only in-frame clones and misses some; the assay was immunoSEQ multiplex PCR. Here the sample spans about 150,000 clones, about four fifths being singletons. Material: PBMCs. All receptors come from a male donor in good health and CMV-seronegative. CDR3s include the opening cysteine and the closing phenylalanine or tryptophan. The D gene is left open where the match is weak. Not every row has a clone size; where given, it reads once, few, many or a size class.

TRBV19	TRBD1	TRBJ1-1	few	TGTGCCAGTAGTATTAAGGGACAGACGAACACTGAAGCTTTCTTT	CASSIKGQTNTEAFF
TRBV7-7	TRBD1	TRBJ2-5	.	TGTGCCAGCAGCCCTGACAGGGGCCAAGAGACCCAGTACTTC	CASSPDRGQETQYF
TRBV6-5	.	TRBJ1-2	.	TGTGCCAGCGGCTTTGGAACGGTTAACTATGGCTACCCCTTC	CASGFGTVNYGYPF
TRBV28	TRBD1	TRBJ2-7	.	TGTGCCAGCAGGTTCTACACAGGGGGCCGGGGCTCCTACGAGCAGTACTTC	CASRFYTGGRGSYEQYF
TRBV28	TRBD2	TRBJ2-7	.	TGTGCCAGCAGCACTAGCGGGATATACGAGCAGTACTTC	CASSTSGIYEQYF
TRBV7-9	.	TRBJ2-5	few	TGTGCCAGCAGCTCGACTGACGGTGAGGGGACCCAGTACTTC	CASSSTDGEGTQYF
TRBV27	TRBD1	TRBJ2-7	.	TGTGCCAGCAGTTTACGACAGGGGAGTCGCTACGAGCAGTACTTC	CASSLRQGSRYEQYF
TRBV6-1	TRBD2	TRBJ2-1	.	TGTGCCAGCAGTGTGCCTGAACTAGCGGGAGACGTCTACAATGAGCAGTTCTTC	CASSVPELAGDVYNEQFF
TRBV18	.	TRBJ1-5	.	TGTGCCAGCTCACCAGATGGCCAGCCCCAGCATTTT	CASSPDGQPQHF
TRBV15	.	TRBJ2-7	.	TGTGCCACCAGCAGAGTCCCCAGGCTTTATTACGAGCAGTACTTC	CATSRVPRLYYEQYF
TRBV6-6	TRBD1	TRBJ1-1	.	TGTGCCAGCAGTTACTTTGGGGGCCCAGGGGGCACTGAAGCTTTCTTT	CASSYFGGPGGTEAFF
TRBV29-1	.	TRBJ1-1	.	TGCAGCGTTACGGTGAACACTGAAGCTTTCTTT	CSVTVNTEAFF
TRBV18	.	TRBJ2-7	.	TGTGCCAGCTCACCCATGCGGAGTGGGGGCAACGACGAGCAGTACTTC	CASSPMRSGGNDEQYF
TRBV7-2	.	TRBJ2-5	few	TGTGCCAGCAGCTTAAAGGATAGGGAGCGGGAGACCCAGTACTTC	CASSLKDRERETQYF
TRBV5-8	TRBD2	TRBJ2-7	.	TGTGCCAGCAGCTTAAGGGGACTAGCGGGGGCCTTCTCCTACGAGCAGTACTTC	CASSLRGLAGAFSYEQYF
TRBV4-3	TRBD1	TRBJ2-7	.	TGCGCCAGCAGCCAAGATCCCGGACAGGGTGCCTACGAGCAGTACTTC	CASSQDPGQGAYEQYF
TRBV5-4	.	TRBJ1-2	.	TGTGCCAGCAGCTTGAAAGGCGACAGGCTTAACTATGGCTACACCTTC	CASSLKGDRLNYGYTF
TRBV2	TRBD1	TRBJ2-7	.	TGTGCCAGCAGTTCCCGGACAGGGATGGGCGAGCAGTACTTC	CASSSRTGMGEQYF
TRBV19	.	TRBJ2-1	.	TGTGCCAGTAGTATTACGGGGAGCTTATGGTTGAATGAGCAGTTCTTC	CASSITGSLWLNEQFF
TRBV6-1	.	TRBJ1-4	.	TGTGCCAGCAGTGGAACCGGTAAAATCACGTTGTTTTTT	CASSGTGKITLFF
TRBV7-7	TRBD2	TRBJ2-2	few	TGTGCTAGCAGCCCCGTCATCAGTACTAGCGGCACCGGGGAGCTGTTTTTT	CASSPVISTSGTGELFF
TRBV28	.	TRBJ2-2	.	TGTGCCAGCAGGGGGTCAGGCGGGATAACCGGGGAGCTGTTTTTT	CASRGSGGITGELFF
TRBV4-2	.	TRBJ2-7	.	TGTGCCAGCAGCCAAGCGCAGGGTCCCGGGCGGGGATACCAGTACTTC	CASSQAQGPGRGYQYF
TRBV19	.	TRBJ2-1	.	TGTGCCAGTATGGCGGGGAATGAGCAGTTCTTC	CASMAGNEQFF
TRBV6-5	.	TRBJ2-6	.	TGTGCCAGCAGATCCCCAGCTGGGGCCAACGTCCTGACTTTC	CASRSPAGANVLTF
TRBV28	.	TRBJ1-3	.	TGTGCCAGCAGTTTATTGATGACAGCCAGAAACAAACCCTCTGGAAACACCATATATTTT	CASSLLMTARNKPSGNTIYF
TRBV11-2	TRBD1	TRBJ2-6	.	TGTGCCAGCAGCGGGGACAGATTCTCTGGGGCCAACGTCCTGACTTTC	CASSGDRFSGANVLTF
TRBV25-1	.	TRBJ1-2	.	TGTGCCAGCAGTGATTATGTTACGGGAAACTATGGCTACACCTTC	CASSDYVTGNYGYTF
TRBV7-9	.	TRBJ1-1	.	TGTGCCAGCAGTCTCGGACAGCTGGAAGCTTTCTTT	CASSLGQLEAFF
TRBV10-3	.	TRBJ2-3	.	TGTGCCTCCCAGACTGGAGGGGCGCAGAGGGATACGCAGTATTTT	CASQTGGAQRDTQYF
TRBV28	.	TRBJ2-2	.	TGTGCCAGCAGTTACGGGGTTTTGGACACCGGGGAGCTGTTTTTT	CASSYGVLDTGELFF
TRBV28	TRBD1	TRBJ2-5	.	TGTGCCAGCAGTGGGGGACAGGTAGAGACCCAGTACTTC	CASSGGQVETQYF